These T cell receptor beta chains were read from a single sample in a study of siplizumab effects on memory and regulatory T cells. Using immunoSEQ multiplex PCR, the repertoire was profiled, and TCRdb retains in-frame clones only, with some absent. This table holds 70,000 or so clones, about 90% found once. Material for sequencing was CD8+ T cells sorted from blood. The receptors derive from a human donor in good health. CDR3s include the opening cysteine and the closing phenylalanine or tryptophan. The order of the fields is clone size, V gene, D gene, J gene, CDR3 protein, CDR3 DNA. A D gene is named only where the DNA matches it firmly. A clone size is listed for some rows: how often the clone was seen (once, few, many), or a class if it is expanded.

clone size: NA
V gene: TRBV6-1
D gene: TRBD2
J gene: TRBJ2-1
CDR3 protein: CASSEGTRSGSSNEQFF
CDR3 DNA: TGTGCCAGCAGTGAAGGTACGAGGAGCGGGAGTAGTAATGAGCAGTTCTTC

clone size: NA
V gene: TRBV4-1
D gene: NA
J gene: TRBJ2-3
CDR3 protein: CASSHPGTSTDTQYF
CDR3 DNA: TGCGCCAGCAGCCACCCCGGGACAAGCACAGATACGCAGTATTTT

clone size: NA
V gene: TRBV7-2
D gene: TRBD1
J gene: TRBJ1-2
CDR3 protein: CASSSQGRYGYTF
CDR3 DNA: TGTGCCAGCAGCTCACAGGGGAGGTATGGCTACACCTTC

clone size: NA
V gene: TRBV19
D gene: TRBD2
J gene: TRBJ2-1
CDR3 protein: CASSKLAEPYNEQFF
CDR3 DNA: TGTGCCAGTAGCAAACTAGCGGAGCCTTACAATGAGCAGTTCTTC

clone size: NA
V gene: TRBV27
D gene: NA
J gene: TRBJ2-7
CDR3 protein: CASSLQGSYEQYF
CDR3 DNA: TGTGCCAGCAGTCTACAGGGCTCCTACGAGCAGTACTTC

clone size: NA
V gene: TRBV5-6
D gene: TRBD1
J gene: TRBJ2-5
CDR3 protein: CASSLPTGAETQYF
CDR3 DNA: TGTGCCAGCAGCTTGCCGACAGGGGCAGAGACCCAGTACTTC

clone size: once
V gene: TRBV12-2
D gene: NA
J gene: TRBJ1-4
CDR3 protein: CASRLVRQNNATNEKLFF
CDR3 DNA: TGTGCAAGTCGCTTAGTAAGACAGAATAATGCAACTAATGAAAAACTGTTTTTT

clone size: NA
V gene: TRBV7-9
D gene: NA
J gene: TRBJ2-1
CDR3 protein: CASGAPIYNEQFF
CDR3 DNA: TGTGCCAGCGGGGCGCCTATCTACAATGAGCAGTTCTTC

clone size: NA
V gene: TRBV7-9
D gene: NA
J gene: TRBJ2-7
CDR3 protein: CASSSLVEQYF
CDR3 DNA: TGTGCCAGCAGCTCATTAGTGGAGCAGTACTTC

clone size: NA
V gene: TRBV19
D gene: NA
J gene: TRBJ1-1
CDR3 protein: CASSMSGEAFF
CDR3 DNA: TGTGCCAGTAGTATGTCAGGGGAAGCTTTCTTT

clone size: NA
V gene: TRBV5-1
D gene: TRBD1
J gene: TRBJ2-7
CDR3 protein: CASSWVAQGLAHF
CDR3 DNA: TGCGCCAGCAGCTGGGTTGCACAGGGGCTAGCCCACTTC

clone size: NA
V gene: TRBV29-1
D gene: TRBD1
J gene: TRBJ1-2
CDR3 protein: CSVEDMTGNYGYTF
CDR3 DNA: TGCAGCGTAGAAGATATGACAGGGAACTATGGCTACACCTTC

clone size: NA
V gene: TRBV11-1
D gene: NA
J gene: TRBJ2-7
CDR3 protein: CASSPWGQGEDEQYF
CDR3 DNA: TGTGCCAGCAGCCCCTGGGGCCAGGGGGAGGACGAGCAGTACTTC

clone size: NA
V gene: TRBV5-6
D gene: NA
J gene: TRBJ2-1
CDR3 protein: CASSWENNEQFF
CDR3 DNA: TGTGCCAGCAGCTGGGAAAACAATGAGCAGTTCTTC

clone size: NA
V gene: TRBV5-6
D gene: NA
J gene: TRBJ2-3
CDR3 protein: CASSLVMDTQYF
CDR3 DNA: TGTGCCAGCAGTCTTGTTATGGATACGCAGTATTTT

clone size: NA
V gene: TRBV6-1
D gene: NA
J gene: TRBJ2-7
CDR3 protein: CATAKGESGEQYF
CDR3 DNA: TGTGCCACGGCAAAGGGGGAATCGGGCGAGCAGTACTTC

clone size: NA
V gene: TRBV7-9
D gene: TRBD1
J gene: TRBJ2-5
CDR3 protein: CASTDREVTQYF
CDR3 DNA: TGTGCCAGCACCGACAGGGAAGTGACCCAGTACTTC

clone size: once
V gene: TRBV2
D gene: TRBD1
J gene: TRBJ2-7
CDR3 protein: CASSPGQGRDEQYF
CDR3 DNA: TGTGCCAGCAGTCCTGGACAGGGGAGGGACGAGCAGTACTTC

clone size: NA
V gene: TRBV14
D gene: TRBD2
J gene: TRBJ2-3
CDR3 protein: CASSQGAGAVWTDTQYF
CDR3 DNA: TGTGCCAGCAGCCAAGGAGCGGGGGCGGTTTGGACAGATACGCAGTATTTT

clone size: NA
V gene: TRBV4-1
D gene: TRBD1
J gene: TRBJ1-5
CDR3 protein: CASSPPARQGRWIGEPQHF
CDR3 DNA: TGCGCCAGCAGCCCCCCGGCGAGACAGGGACGGTGGATTGGCGAGCCCCAGCATTTT

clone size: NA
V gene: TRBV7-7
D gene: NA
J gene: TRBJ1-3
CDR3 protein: CASSLRVGESGNTIYF
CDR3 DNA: TGTGCCAGCAGCTTACGCGTTGGGGAATCAGGAAACACCATATATTTT

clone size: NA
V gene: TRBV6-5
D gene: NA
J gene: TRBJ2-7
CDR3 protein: CASSYSGSYEQYF
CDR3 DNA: TGTGCCAGCAGTTACTCGGGGTCCTACGAGCAGTACTTC

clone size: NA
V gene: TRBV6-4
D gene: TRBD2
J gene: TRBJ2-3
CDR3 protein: CASSEGGGRIDTQYF
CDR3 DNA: TGTGCCAGCAGTGAGGGCGGCGGGAGGATAGATACGCAGTATTTT

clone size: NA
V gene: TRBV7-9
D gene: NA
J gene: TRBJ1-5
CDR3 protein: CASSLAMEGEDQPQHF
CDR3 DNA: TGTGCCAGCAGCTTAGCGATGGAAGGGGAGGATCAGCCCCAGCATTTT

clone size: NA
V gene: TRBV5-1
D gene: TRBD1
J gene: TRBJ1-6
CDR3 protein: CASSETGASSYNSPLHF
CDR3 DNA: TGCGCCAGCAGCGAGACAGGGGCGAGCTCCTATAATTCACCCCTCCACTTT

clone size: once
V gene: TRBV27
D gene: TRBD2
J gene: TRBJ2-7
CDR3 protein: CASSLSNGGLAGEQYF
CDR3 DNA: TGTGCCAGCAGTTTATCGAATGGAGGACTAGCGGGCGAGCAGTACTTC

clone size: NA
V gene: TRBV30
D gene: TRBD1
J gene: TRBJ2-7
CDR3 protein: CAWSMGQGEQYF
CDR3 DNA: TGTGCCTGGAGTATGGGACAGGGCGAGCAGTACTTC

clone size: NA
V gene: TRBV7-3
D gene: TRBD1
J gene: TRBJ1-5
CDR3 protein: CASSIQGDRGSNQPQHF
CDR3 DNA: TGTGCCAGCAGCATACAAGGGGACAGGGGAAGCAATCAGCCCCAGCATTTT

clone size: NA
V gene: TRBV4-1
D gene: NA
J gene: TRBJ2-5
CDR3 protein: CASSPLPGSEETQYF
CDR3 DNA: TGCGCCAGCAGCCCGTTGCCAGGTTCCGAGGAGACCCAGTACTTC

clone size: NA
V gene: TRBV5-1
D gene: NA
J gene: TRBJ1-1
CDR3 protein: CASSLAGGAGMNTEAFF
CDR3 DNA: TGCGCCAGCAGCTTGGCCGGAGGGGCTGGGATGAACACTGAAGCTTTCTTT

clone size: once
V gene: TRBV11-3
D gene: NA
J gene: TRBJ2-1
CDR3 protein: CASSSPGYNEQFF
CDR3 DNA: TGTGCCAGCAGCTCCCCTGGCTACAATGAGCAGTTCTTC

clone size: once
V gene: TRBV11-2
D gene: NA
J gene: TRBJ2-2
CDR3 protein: CASSLGRSNTGELFF
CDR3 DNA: TGTGCCAGCAGCTTAGGCAGGTCCAACACCGGGGAGCTGTTTTTT

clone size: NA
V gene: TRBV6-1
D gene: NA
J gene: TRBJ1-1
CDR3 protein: CASGPRGYPYGAFF
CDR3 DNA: TGTGCCAGCGGTCCCCGCGGGTATCCCTATGGGGCTTTCTTT

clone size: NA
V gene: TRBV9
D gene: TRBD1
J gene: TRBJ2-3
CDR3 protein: CASSPMWDRGTDTQYF
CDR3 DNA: TGTGCCAGCAGCCCTATGTGGGACAGGGGCACAGATACGCAGTATTTT

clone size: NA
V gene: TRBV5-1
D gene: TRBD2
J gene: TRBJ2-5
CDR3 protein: CASSLASGGTTETQYF
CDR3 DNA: TGCGCCAGCAGCTTGGCTAGCGGGGGAACCACAGAGACCCAGTACTTC

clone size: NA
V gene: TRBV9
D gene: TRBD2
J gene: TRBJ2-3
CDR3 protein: CASSIGTSGTDTQYF
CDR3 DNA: TGTGCCAGCAGCATCGGGACTAGCGGCACAGATACGCAGTATTTT

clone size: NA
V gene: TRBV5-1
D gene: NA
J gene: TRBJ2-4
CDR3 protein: CASSPRGEIAKNIQYF
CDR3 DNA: TGCGCCAGCAGCCCCCGCGGAGAAATAGCCAAAAACATTCAGTACTTC

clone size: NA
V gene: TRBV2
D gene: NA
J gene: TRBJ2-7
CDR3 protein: CASSPSVTAYEQYF
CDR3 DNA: TGTGCCAGCAGTCCCTCGGTGACGGCCTACGAGCAGTACTTC

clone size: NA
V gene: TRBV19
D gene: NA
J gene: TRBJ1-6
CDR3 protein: CASSTQGESPLHF
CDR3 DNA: TGTGCCAGTAGTACACAGGGTGAATCACCCCTCCACTTT

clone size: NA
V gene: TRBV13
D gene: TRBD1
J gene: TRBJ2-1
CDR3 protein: CASSPGQGWDEQFF
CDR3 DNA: TGTGCCAGCAGCCCCGGACAGGGGTGGGATGAGCAGTTCTTC

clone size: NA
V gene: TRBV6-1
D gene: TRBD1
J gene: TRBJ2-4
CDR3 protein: CASSERAGGNIQYF
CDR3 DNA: TGTGCCAGCAGTGAACGGGCAGGGGGAAACATTCAGTACTTC

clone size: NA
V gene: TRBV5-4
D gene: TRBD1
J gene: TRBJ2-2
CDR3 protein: CASSLGQGLTGELFF
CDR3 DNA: TGTGCCAGCAGCTTGGGACAGGGATTAACCGGGGAGCTGTTTTTT

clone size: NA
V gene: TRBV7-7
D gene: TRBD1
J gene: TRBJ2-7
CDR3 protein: CASSRDRVNEQYF
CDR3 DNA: TGTGCCAGCAGCCGGGACAGGGTCAACGAGCAGTACTTC